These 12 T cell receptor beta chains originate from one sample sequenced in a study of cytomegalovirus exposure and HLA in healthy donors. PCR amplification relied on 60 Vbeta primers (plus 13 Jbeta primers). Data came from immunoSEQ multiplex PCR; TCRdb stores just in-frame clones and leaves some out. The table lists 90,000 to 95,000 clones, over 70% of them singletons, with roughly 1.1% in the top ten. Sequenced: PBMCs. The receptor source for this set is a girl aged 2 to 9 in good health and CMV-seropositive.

CDR3 sequence reads: CASSPGGLLSYEQYF. In DNA, the CDR3 is TGTGCCAGCAGCCCCGGGGGACTCCTTTCTTACGAGCAGTACTTC. The J gene is TRBJ2-7, the V gene TRBV11-2; D is perhaps TRBD2 (6 bases). This CDR3 comprises 15 residues. The V gene's germline CDR1 is SGHAT and CDR2 FQNNGV. V was clipped by 5 bases and J by 4 bases, with 18 bases between them.

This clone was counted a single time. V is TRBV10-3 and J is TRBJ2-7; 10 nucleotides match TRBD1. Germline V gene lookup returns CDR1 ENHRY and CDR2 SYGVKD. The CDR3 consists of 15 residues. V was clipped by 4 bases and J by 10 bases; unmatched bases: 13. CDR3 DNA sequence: TGTGCCATCAGTGCCGTCTCGGGACAGGGGAGTGTACAGTACTTC. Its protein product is CAISAVSGQGSVQYF.

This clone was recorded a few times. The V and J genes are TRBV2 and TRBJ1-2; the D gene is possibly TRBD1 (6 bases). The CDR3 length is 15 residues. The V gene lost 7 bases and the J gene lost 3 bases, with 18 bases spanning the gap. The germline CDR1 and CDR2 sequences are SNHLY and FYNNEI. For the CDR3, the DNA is TGTGCCAGCACCGGGGGGCCCCAGCGTGACTATGGCTACACCTTC. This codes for CASTGGPQRDYGYTF.

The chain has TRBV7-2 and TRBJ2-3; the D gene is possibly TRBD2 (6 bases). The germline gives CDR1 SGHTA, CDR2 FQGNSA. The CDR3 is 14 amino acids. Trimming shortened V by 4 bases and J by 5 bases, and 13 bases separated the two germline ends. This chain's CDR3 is CASSSPGLGDTQYF. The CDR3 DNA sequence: TGTGCCAGCAGCTCCCCGGGACTCGGAGATACGCAGTATTTT.

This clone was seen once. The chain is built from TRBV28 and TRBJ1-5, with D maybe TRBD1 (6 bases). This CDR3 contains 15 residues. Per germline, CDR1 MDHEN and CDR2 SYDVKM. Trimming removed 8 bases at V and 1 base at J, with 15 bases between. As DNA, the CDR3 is TGTGCCAGCTTAAGGGCGGGGGCGAGCAATCAGCCCCAGCATTTT. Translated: CASLRAGASNQPQHF.

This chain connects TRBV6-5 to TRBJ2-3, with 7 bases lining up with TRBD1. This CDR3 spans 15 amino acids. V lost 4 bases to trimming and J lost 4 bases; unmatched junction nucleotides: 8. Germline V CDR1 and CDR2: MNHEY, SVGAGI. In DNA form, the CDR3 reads TGTGCCAGCAGTTTGAGTGAGGGGGCGGCAGATACGCAGTATTTT. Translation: CASSLSEGAADTQYF.

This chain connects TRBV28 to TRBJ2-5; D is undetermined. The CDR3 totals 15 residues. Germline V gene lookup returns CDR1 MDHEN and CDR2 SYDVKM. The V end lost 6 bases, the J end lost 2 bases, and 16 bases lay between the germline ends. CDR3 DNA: TGTGCCAGCAGATCGACCGGCGACTGGCAAGAGACCCAGTACTTC. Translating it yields CASRSTGDWQETQYF.

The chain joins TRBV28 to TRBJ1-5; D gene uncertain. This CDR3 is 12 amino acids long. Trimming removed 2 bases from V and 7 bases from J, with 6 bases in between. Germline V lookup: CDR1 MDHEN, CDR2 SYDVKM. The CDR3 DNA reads TGTGCCAGCAGTTTACTCGGGCAGCCCCAGCATTTT. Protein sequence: CASSLLGQPQHF.

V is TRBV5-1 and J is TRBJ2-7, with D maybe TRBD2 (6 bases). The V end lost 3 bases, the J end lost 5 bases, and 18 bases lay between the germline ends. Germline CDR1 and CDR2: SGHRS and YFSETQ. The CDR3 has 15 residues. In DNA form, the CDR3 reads TGCGCCAGCAGCTGGACTGGGAGGAGGGCACACGAGCAGTACTTC. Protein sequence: CASSWTGRRAHEQYF.

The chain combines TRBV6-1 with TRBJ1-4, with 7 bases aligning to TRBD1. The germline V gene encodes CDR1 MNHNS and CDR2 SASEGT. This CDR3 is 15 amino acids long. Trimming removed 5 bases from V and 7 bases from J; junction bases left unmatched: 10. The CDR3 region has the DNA TGTGCCAGCAGTCTGGAAAGGGGGCTAGGTGAAAAACTGTTTTTT. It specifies CASSLERGLGEKLFF.

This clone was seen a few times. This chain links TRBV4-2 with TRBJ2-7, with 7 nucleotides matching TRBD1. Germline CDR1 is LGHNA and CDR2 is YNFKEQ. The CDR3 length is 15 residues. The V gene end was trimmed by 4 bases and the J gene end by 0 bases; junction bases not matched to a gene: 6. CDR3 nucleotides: TGTGCCAGCAGCCTAGGACAGGACCCCTCCTACGAGCAGTACTTC. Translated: CASSLGQDPSYEQYF.

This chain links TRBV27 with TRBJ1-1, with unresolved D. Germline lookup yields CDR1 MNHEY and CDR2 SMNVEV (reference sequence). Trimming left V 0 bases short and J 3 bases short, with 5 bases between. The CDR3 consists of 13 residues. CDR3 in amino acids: CASSLSSYTEAFF. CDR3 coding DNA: TGTGCCAGCAGTTTATCGTCATACACTGAAGCTTTCTTT.